A single sample gave rise to the 2 T cell receptor beta chains below, sequenced in a study of OX40 agonist ivuxolimab in advanced cancers. Using immunoSEQ multiplex PCR, the repertoire was profiled, and TCRdb retains in-frame clones only, with some absent. The data hold tens of thousands of clones, with around 80% observed a single time. The material was CD4+ or CD8+ T cells sorted from blood, obtained in a trial of the OX40 agonist ivuxolimab. All receptors come from an adult with an advanced solid tumor such as melanoma, head and neck, liver or kidney cancer.

The genes are TRBV21-1 and TRBJ2-1; the table's D call, TRBD1, has no DNA check behind it. TRBV21-1 is a recognized pseudogene. The CDR3 has 17 amino acids. For the CDR3, the DNA is TGTGCCAGCAGGGTCAGCGGCCGACAGGGGTCCTACAATGAGCAGTTCTTC. Encoded protein: CASRVSGRQGSYNEQFF.

The rearrangement uses TRBV4-1 and TRBJ2-6, with D perhaps matching TRBD1 (6 bases). There are 17 residues in the CDR3. The germline CDR1 and CDR2 sequences are MGHRA and YSYEKL. Trimming removed 6 bases at V and 0 bases at J, with 15 bases between. The DNA for the CDR3 is TGCGCCAGCAGACTATCGGACAGCATCTCTGGGGCCAACGTCCTGACTTTC. The encoded protein is CASRLSDSISGANVLTF.